The subject of this entry is one T cell receptor (beta chain). The antigen it binds to is not known. No much larger clonotype is one base removed from it; base qualities were not supplied. The sequencer listed for this sample is Illumina HiSeq 1500. The public reads were reanalyzed by TCRdb: fastp trimming at Q25, MiXCR alignment, in-frame beta chains only. Every CDR3 protein is listed once, alongside the most common genes and DNA of its rows. This sample is represented by 700,000 to 900,000 distinct CDR3 sequences; approximately 32% of them were singletons. About an eighth of the sample comes from the top ten. The data are from a study of T cell repertoires in cytomegalovirus infection (dated by TCRdb to the late 2010s). General notes on the study: Alongside well-studied HLA-B-restricted epitopes, the peptide stimulations were aimed at recently identified HLA-C-restricted CMV epitopes, whose presentation resists viral immunomodulation. Donor HLA type was relevant to the analysis, because carriage of CMV infection together with the matching HLA type was indicated by public TCR beta signatures.

What the authors observed across the whole study: The ex vivo response was dominated by HLA-C-restricted CMV-specific TCR beta clonotypes, and the single most frequent clonotype in two of eight donors was supplied by these HLA-C-restricted clonotypes. Carriers of CMV infection plus the relevant HLA type were discriminated by the cumulative frequency of public TCR beta family members in the study cohort and in an independent roughly 350-donor cohort.

What the treatment or condition label conveys for this sample: in vitro stimulation with specific CMV peptide epitopes to enrich CMV-specific T cells. Ends trimmed: V by 6 bases, J by 7 bases; bases unmatched to a gene: 12. CDR1 and CDR2 are drawn from the germline V gene (reference sequence): MNHEY, SMNVEV. CDR3 length: 16 amino acids, cysteine to phenylalanine. This entry keeps only the CDR3 DNA: 48 bases, framed from base 1. The sequence was obtained from a human donor in good health (CMV status not recorded). Some clones in this sample may be carry-over from other donors' samples. Sequencing was performed on cultured CD8+ T cells from PBMCs, taken from culture after CMV antigen stimulation. The chain is encoded by TRBV27 joined to TRBJ2-1; 10 nucleotides in the junction match TRBD1. The sequenced DNA is TGTGCCAGCAGCCTTCTGACAGGGGGCGAGGATAATGAGCAGTTCTTC. Its coded protein is CASSLLTGGEDNEQFF.